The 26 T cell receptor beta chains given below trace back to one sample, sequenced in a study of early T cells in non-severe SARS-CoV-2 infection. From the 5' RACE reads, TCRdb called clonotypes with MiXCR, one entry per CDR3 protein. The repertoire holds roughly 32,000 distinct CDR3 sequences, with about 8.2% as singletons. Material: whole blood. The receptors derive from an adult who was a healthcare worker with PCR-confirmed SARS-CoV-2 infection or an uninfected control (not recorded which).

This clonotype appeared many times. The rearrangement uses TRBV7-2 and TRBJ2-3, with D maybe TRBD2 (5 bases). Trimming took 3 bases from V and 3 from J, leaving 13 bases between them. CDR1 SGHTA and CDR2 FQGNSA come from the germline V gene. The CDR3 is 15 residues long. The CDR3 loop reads CASSLMSGGTDTQYF. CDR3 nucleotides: TGTGCCAGCAGCTTGATGTCAGGCGGGACAGATACGCAGTATTTT. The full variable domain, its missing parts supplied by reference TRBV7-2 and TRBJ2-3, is GAGVSQSPSNKVTEKGKDVELRCDPISGHTALYWYRQSLGQGLEFLIYFQGNSAPDKSGLPSDRFSAERTGGSVSTLTIQRTQQEDSAVYLCASSLMSGGTDTQYFGPGTRLTVL.

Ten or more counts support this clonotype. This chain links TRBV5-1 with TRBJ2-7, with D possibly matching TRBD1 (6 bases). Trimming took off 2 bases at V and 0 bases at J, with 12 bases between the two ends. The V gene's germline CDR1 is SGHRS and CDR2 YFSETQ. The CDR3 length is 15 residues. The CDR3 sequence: CASSFGDTRSYEQYF. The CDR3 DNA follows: TGCGCCAGCAGCTTTGGGGACACCCGCTCCTACGAGCAGTACTTC.

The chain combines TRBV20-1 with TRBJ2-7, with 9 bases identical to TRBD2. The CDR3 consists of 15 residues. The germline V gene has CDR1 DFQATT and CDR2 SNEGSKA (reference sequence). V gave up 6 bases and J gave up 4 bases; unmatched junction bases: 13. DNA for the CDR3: TGCAGTGCCGCGACTAGCGGCGGTCGGGGTTACGAGCAGTACTTC. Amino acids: CSAATSGGRGYEQYF.

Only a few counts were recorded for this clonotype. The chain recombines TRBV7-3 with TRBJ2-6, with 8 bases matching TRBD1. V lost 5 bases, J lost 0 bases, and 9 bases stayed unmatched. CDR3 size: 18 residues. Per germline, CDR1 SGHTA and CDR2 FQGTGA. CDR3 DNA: TGTGCCAGCAGCCCCACAGGGGGACAAAACTCTGGGGCCAACGTCCTGACTTTC. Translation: CASSPTGGQNSGANVLTF.

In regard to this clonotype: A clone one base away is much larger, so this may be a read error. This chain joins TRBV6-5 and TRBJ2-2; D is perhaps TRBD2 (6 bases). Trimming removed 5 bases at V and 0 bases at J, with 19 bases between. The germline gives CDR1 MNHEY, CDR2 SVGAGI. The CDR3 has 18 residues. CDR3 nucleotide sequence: TGTGCCAGCAGTGCCACTCGTTCTGGCGGGACGAACACCGGGGAGCTGTTTTTT. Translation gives CASSATRSGGTNTGELFF.

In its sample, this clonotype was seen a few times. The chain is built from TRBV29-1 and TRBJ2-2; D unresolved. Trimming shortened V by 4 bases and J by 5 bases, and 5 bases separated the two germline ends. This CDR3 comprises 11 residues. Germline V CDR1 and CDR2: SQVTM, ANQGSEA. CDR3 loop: CSVGGTGELFF. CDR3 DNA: TGCAGCGTTGGAGGAACCGGGGAGCTGTTTTTT.

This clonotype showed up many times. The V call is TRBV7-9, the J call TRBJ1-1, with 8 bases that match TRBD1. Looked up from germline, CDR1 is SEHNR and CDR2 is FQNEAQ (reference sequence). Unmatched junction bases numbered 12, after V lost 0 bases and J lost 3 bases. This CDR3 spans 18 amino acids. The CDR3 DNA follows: TGTGCCAGCAGCTTAGCGTCAGGGGGCCCCGGGCCGGACACTGAAGCTTTCTTT. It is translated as CASSLASGGPGPDTEAFF.

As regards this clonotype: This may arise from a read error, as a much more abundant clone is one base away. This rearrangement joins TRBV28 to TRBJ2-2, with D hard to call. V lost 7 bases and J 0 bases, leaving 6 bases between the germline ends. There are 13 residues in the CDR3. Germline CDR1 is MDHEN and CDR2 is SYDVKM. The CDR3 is CASIDTNTGELFF. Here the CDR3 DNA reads TGTGCCAGCATTGACACGAACACCGGGGAGCTGTTTTTT.

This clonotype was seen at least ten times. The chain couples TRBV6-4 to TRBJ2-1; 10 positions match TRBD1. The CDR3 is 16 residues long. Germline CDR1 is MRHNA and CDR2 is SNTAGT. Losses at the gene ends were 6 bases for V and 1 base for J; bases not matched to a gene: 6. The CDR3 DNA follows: TGTGCCAGCAGCCGGGACAGGGGCTTTTCCTACAATGAGCAGTTCTTC. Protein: CASSRDRGFSYNEQFF.

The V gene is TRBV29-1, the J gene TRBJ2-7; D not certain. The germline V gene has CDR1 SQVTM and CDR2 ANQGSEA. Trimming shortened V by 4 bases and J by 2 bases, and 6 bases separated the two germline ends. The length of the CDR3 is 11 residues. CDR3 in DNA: TGCAGCGTTGTCAGAACCTACGAGCAGTACTTC. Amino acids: CSVVRTYEQYF.

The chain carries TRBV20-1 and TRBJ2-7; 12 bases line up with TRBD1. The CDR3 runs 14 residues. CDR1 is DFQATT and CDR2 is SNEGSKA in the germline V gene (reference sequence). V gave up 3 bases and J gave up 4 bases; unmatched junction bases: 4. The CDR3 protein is CSASQGQGAYEQYF. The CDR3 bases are TGCAGTGCTAGCCAGGGACAGGGGGCTTACGAGCAGTACTTC.

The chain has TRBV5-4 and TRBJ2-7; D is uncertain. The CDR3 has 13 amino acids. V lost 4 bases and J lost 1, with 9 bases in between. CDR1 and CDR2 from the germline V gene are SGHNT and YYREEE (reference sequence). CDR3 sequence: CASSDQRSYEQYF. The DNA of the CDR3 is TGTGCCAGCAGCGACCAGAGATCCTACGAGCAGTACTTC.

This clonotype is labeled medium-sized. DNA for the CDR3: TGTGCCTGGAGTCCAGGAGGCAGCGGGGCTTTCTTT. Protein product: CAWSPGGSGAFF. The chain joins TRBV30 to TRBJ1-1; D uncertain. CDR3 length equals 12 residues. The germline V gene encodes CDR1 GTSNPN and CDR2 SVGIG (reference sequence). V was pared by 2 bases and J by 11 bases, with 15 bases between.

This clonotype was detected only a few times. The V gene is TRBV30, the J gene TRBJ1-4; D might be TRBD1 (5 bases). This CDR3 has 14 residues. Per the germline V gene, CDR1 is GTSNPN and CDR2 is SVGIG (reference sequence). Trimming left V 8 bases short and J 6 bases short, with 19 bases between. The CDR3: CARRQPPWYEKLFF. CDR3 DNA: TGTGCCCGACGACAGCCTCCGTGGTATGAAAAACTGTTTTTT.

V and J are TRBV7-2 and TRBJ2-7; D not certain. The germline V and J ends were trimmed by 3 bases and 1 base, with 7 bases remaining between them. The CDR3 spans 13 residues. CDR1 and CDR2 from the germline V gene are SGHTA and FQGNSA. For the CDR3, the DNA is TGTGCCAGCAGCTTCTCTGGGTCCTACGAGCAGTACTTC. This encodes CASSFSGSYEQYF.

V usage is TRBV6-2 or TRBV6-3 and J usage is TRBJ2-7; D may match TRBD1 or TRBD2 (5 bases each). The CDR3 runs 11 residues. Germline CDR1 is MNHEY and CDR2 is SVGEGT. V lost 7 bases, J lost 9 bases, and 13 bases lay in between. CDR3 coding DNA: TGTGCCAGCACCGAGGGACCCTCGCAGTACTTC. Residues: CASTEGPSQYF.

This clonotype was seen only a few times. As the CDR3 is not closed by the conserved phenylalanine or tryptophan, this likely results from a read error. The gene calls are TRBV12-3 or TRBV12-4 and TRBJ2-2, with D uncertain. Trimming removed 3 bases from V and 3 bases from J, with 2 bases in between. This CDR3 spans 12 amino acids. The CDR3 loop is CASSFYTGELFS. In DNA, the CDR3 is TGTGCCAGCAGTTTCTACACCGGGGAGCTGTTTTCT.

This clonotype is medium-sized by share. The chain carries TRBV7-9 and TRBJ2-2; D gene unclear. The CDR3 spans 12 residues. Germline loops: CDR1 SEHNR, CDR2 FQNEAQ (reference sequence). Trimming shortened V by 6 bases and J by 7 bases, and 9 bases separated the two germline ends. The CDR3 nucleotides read TGTGCCAGCAGTCCCTCCGTCGGGGAGCTGTTTTTT. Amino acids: CASSPSVGELFF.

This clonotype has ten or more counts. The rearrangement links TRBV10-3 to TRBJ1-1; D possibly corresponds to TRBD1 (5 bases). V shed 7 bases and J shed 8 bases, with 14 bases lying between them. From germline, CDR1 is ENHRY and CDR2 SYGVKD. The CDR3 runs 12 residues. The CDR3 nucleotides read TGTGCCATCACAGGAGGGGCCGAGGAAGCTTTCTTT. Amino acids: CAITGGAEEAFF.

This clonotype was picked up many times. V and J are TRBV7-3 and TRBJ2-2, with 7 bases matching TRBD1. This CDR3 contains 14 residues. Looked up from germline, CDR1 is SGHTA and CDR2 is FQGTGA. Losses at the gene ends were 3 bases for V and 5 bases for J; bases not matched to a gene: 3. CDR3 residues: CASSFNRGTGELFF. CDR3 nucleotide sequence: TGTGCCAGCAGCTTTAACAGGGGAACCGGGGAGCTGTTTTTT. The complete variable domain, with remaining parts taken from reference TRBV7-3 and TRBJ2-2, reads GAGVSQTPSNKVTEKGKYVELRCDPISGHTALYWYRQSLGQGPEFLIYFQGTGAADDSGLPNDRFFAVRPEGSVSTLKIQRTERGDSAVYLCASSFNRGTGELFFGEGSRLTVL.

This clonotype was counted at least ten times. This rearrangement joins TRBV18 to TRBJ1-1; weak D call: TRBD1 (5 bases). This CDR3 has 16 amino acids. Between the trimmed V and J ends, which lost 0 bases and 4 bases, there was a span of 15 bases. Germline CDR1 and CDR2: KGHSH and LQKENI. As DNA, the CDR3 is TGTGCCAGCTCACCACCTGGGAGGGGTGGCGTCACTGAAGCTTTCTTT. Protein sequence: CASSPPGRGGVTEAFF.

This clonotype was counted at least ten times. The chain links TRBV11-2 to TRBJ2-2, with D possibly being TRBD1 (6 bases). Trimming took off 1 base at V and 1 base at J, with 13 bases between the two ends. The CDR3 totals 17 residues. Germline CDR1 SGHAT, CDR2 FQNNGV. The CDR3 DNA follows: TGTGCCAGCAGCTTAGGGGGGACACTATTGAACACCGGGGAGCTGTTTTTT. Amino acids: CASSLGGTLLNTGELFF. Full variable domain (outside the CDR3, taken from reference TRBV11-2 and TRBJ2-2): EAGVAQSPRYKIIEKRQSVAFWCNPISGHATLYWYQQILGQGPKLLIQFQNNGVVDDSQLPKDRFSAERLKGVDSTLKIQPAKLEDSAVYLCASSLGGTLLNTGELFFGEGSRLTVL.

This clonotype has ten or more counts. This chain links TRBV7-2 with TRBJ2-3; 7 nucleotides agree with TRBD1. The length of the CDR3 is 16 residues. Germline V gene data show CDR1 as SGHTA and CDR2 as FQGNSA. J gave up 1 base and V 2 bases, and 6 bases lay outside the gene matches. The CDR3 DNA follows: TGTGCCAGCAGCTTATGGGGGACAGACGGCACAGATACGCAGTATTTT. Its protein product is CASSLWGTDGTDTQYF.

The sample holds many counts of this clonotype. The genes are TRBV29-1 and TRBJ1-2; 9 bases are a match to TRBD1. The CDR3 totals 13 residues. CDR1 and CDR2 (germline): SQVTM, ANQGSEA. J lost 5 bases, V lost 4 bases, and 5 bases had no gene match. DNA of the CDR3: TGCAGCGTTGGCGGGGGACAGGGATATGGCTACACCTTC. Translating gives CSVGGGQGYGYTF.

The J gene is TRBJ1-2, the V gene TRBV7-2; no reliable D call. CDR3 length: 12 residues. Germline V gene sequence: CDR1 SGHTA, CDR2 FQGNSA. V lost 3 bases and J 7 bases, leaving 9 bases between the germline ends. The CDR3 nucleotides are TGTGCCAGCAGCTTGGACGCCCGTGGCTACACCTTC. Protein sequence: CASSLDARGYTF.

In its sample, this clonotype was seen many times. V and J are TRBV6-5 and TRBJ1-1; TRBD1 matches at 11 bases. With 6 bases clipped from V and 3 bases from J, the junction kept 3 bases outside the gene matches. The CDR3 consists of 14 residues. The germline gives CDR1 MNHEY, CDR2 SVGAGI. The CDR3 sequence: CASSKGQGDTEAFF. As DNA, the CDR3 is TGTGCCAGCAGCAAGGGACAGGGGGACACTGAAGCTTTCTTT.